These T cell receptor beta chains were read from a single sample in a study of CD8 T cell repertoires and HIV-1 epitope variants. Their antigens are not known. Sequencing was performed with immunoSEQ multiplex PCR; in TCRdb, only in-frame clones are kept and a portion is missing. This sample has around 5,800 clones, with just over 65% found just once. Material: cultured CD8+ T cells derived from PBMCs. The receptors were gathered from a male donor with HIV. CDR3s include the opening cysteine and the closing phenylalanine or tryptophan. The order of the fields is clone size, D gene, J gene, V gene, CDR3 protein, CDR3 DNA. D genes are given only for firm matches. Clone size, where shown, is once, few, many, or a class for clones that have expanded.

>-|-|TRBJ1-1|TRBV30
CSTRGGGAPGDTEAFF
TGTTCAACAAGGGGGGGCGGGGCCCCGGGGGACACTGAAGCTTTCTTT
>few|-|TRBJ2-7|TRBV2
CASSGRGLSYEQYF
TGTGCCAGCAGTGGAAGGGGGTTGTCCTACGAGCAGTACTTC
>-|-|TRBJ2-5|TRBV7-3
CASSATPGTQYF
TGTGCCAGCAGCGCCACCCCAGGGACCCAGTACTTC
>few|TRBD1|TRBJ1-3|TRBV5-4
CASSRTGAGNTIYF
TGTGCCAGCAGTCGTACAGGGGCTGGAAACACCATATATTTT
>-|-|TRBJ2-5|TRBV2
CASRGFTGRETQYF
TGTGCCAGCAGGGGCTTCACAGGGAGGGAGACCCAGTACTTC
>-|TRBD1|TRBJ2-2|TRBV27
CASSLRTGATLGNTGELFF
TGTGCCAGCAGTCTCCGGACAGGGGCCACCCTAGGAAACACCGGGGAGCTGTTTTTT
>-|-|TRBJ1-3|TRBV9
CASSVEGDGNTIYF
TGTGCCAGCAGCGTAGAAGGGGATGGAAACACCATATATTTT
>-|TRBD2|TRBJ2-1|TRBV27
CASRPFGTSGRNEQFF
TGTGCCAGCAGACCGTTTGGGACTAGCGGGAGGAATGAGCAGTTCTTC
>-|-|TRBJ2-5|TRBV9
CASSSAGIDQETQYF
TGTGCCAGCAGCTCCGCCGGGATAGATCAAGAGACCCAGTACTTC
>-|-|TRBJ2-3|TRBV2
CASSAVLEAQYF
TGTGCCAGCAGTGCGGTCCTAGAAGCGCAGTATTTT
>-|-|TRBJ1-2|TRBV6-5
CASSFSTVDGYTF
TGTGCCAGCAGTTTTTCGACGGTAGATGGCTACACCTTC
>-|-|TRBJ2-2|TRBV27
CATRVRGPNGELFF
TGTGCCACCAGGGTCAGGGGTCCTAACGGGGAGCTGTTTTTT
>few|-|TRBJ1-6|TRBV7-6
CASSLDSLSSYNSPLHF
TGTGCCAGCAGCTTAGACTCCCTCAGCTCCTATAATTCACCCCTCCACTTT
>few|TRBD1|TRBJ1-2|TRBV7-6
CASSPGTGLNSYGYTF
TGTGCCAGCAGCCCGGGGACAGGGCTGAATTCTTATGGCTACACCTTC